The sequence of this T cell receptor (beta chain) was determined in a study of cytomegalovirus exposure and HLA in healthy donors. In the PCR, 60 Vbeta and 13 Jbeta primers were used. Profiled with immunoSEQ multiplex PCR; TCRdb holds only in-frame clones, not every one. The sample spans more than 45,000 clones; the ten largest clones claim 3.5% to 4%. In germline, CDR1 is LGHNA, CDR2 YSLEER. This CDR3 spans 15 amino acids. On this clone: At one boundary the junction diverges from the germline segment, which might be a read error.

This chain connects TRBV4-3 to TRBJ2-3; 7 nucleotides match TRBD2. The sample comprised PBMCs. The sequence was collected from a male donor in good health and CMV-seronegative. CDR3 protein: CASSQGLAGRDKQYF. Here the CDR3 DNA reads TGCGCCAGCAGCCAAGGACTAGCCGGAAGGGATAAGCAGTATTTT.